The present TCR beta chain was sequenced within a study of OX40 agonist ivuxolimab in advanced cancers. About the study: Patients were dosed intravenously with ivuxolimab at 0.01 to 10 mg/kg every 2 weeks. Cancers in dose escalation were hepatocellular, melanoma, renal cell and head and neck. Overall study findings and caveats: Both CD4+ and CD8+ T cell populations in blood had undergone clonal expansion by week 6 at 0.1 to 3.0 mg/kg.

The data were produced by immunoSEQ multiplex PCR, yet TCRdb's version contains in-frame clones alone and is incomplete. The sample lists tens of thousands of clones, roughly nine tenths occurring once. Germline CDR1 LNHDA, CDR2 SQIVND (reference sequence). The CDR3 has 15 amino acids. The V and J ends lost 4 bases and 8 bases respectively, with 20 bases between them. In the case of this clone: Its antigen is unknown.

The sequenced sample was CD4+ or CD8+ T cells sorted from blood, obtained in a trial of the OX40 agonist ivuxolimab. The V gene is TRBV19, the J gene TRBJ1-2, with D hard to call. The receptor comes from an adult with an advanced solid tumor such as melanoma, head and neck, liver or kidney cancer. CDR3 region: CASSKDPARAGGYTF. DNA of the CDR3: TGTGCCAGTAGTAAGGATCCAGCGAGGGCGGGAGGCTACACCTTC.